This TCR beta chain was documented in a study of CD8+CD57+ T cells in acquired aplastic anemia. Study at large: Sorted CD4+ and CD8+ cells gave an average of approximately 3.1 ug of DNA.

In germline, CDR1 is SNHLY, CDR2 FYNNEI. CDR3 size: 15 residues. V lost 8 bases and J lost 4, with 18 bases in between. An expansion of CD8+CD57+ cells by flow cytometry had been shown in patients chosen for sequencing. As a group, the patients uniformly had severe acquired aplastic anemia. This clonotype has ten or more counts. According to the study, genomic DNA was the template for TCR beta VDJ and CDR3 profiling. TCRdb processed the reads anew with MiXCR; each CDR3 protein has one entry. The profile shows over 150,000 distinct CDR3 sequences, over 50% of them singletons. The chain carries TRBV2 and TRBJ2-1; the D gene could be TRBD1 or TRBD2 (5 bases each). This receptor was obtained from a human donor with aplastic anemia. The sample consisted of sorted CD4+, CD8+, or CD8+CD57+ T cells (not recorded which) from PBMCs. The CDR3 sequence is CASVGPPRGYNEQFF. DNA of the CDR3: TGTGCCAGCGTGGGACCTCCAAGAGGGTACAATGAGCAGTTCTTC. The full variable domain, in which reference TRBV2 and TRBJ2-1 provide the parts outside the CDR3, is EPEVTQTPSHQVTQMGQEVILRCVPISNHLYFYWYRQILGQKVEFLVSFYNNEISEKSEIFDDQFSVERPDGSNFTLKIRSTKLEDSAMYFCASVGPPRGYNEQFFGPGTRLTVL.